These T cell receptor beta chains were read from a single sample in a study of shared clonotypes between healthy human individuals. Using immunoSEQ multiplex PCR, the repertoire was profiled, and TCRdb retains in-frame clones only, with some absent. The data contain over a million clones, more than 75% of them singletons. Material: memory CD4+ T cells from PBMCs. These receptors were collected from a man younger than 35 in good health. Some clones in this sample may be carry-over from other donors' samples. Both conserved end residues are trimmed from each CDR3.

V	J	CDR3
TRBV7-8	TRBJ1-2	ASSPRLPDGGYGYT
TRBV2	TRBJ2-2	ASSRGLARVTGELF
TRBV28	TRBJ1-5	ATRGGGSNQPQH
TRBV19	TRBJ2-7	ASSPQGIDEQY
TRBV5-1	TRBJ1-4	ASSEGQAREKLF
TRBV5-4	TRBJ1-4	ASSQEGFEKLF
TRBV6-1	TRBJ1-1	ASTLNVGGTEAF
TRBV6-1	TRBJ2-7	ASHSGQIYEQY
TRBV6-1	TRBJ1-1	ASSAQQGGGTEAF
TRBV19	TRBJ1-1	ASRRDRGNAEAF
TRBV28	TRBJ2-7	ASSLKRSGSSYEQY
TRBV27	TRBJ1-5	ASSTGTGRSQPQH
TRBV19	TRBJ2-1	ASRDRDYYQF
TRBV7-9	TRBJ1-1	ASSLVYRGRTEAF
TRBV5-1	TRBJ1-4	ASSLDSPQEKLF
TRBV7-9	TRBJ2-5	ASSLGRWETQY
TRBV9	TRBJ1-5	ASSVGGDSNQPQH
TRBV5-1	TRBJ2-2	ASREGQATGELF
TRBV4-2	TRBJ1-5	ASSQDPTYYSNQPQH
TRBV5-1	TRBJ1-3	ASSTQGQLGNTIY
TRBV19	TRBJ2-7	ASSILLRSYEQY
TRBV10-3	TRBJ1-2	AISEGTANGYT
TRBV2	TRBJ1-4	ASTPRENEKLF
TRBV6-5	NA	ASSYSYQSYEQY
TRBV28	TRBJ2-2	ASRPSTGLAGGRTGELF
TRBV28	TRBJ1-2	ASRGDTRGIYGYT
TRBV5-1	TRBJ2-3	ASSLVQRPSTDTQY
TRBV30	TRBJ1-4	AWSVRMINEKLF
TRBV29-1	TRBJ2-3	SVTTGTVFTDTQY
TRBV14	TRBJ2-3	ASSRDHTDTQY
TRBV7-2	TRBJ2-5	ASSLEAGGKPKTQY
TRBV2	TRBJ2-1	ASRGLAGFEQF
TRBV7-3	TRBJ2-3	ASSLTSRADTQY
TRBV5-8	TRBJ2-3	ASSLRAGAADTQY
TRBV15	TRBJ1-2	ATSQGASYGYT
TRBV5-1	TRBJ1-5	ASSPGQGSNQPQH
TRBV4-2	TRBJ1-1	ASSQDAQVPEAF
TRBV11-2	TRBJ1-2	ASSRSGTTQGYT
TRBV7-9	TRBJ1-4	ASSLLTGAATNEKLF
TRBV5-4	TRBJ2-6	ASSLAGGTGANVLT
TRBV2	TRBJ1-1	ASDGSRANTEAF
TRBV6-1	TRBJ2-7	ASSEAPELHGSSYEQY
TRBV6-1	TRBJ1-5	ASSNTDRGQPQH
TRBV11-2	TRBJ1-5	ASSLDGGHQPQH
TRBV7-9	TRBJ1-1	ASSPTQGGTEAF
TRBV5-8	TRBJ2-5	ASTHPGGQETQY
TRBV5-3	TRBJ2-7	ARSLPSGSFSYEQY
TRBV6-4	TRBJ2-7	ASTNWWDRGPPLYEQY